The entry below describes one T cell receptor (beta chain). Antigen: not known. The V gene lost 0 bases and the J gene lost 3 bases, with 8 bases spanning the gap. Germline values: CDR1 ENHRY, CDR2 SYGVKD. CDR3 length: 15 amino acids. Sequenced by immunoSEQ multiplex PCR; TCRdb stores in-frame clones only, minus some. Here the sample spans 55,000 to 70,000 clones, around 91% being singletons. The time point was: week 11, during vaccination. Every single dose of the vaccine, 300 ug of mutant IDH1 20-mer peptide, came with topical imiquimod. The sample belongs to a study of a mutant IDH1 vaccine in newly diagnosed glioma. Study background: First vaccine doses came 4-6 weeks after radiotherapy alone, or with temozolomide cycles. Treated patients were about 60% male, roughly 40% female, mean age around 40 years.

This material consisted of PBMCs, taken from a glioma patient whose treatment included an IDH1 peptide vaccine. The rearrangement joins TRBV10-3 to TRBJ2-2; D gene unclear. The TCR originated in a man aged 40-49 years with glioma. CDR3 nucleotides: TGTGCCATCAGTGAGTCCTCTGACTACACCGGGGAGCTGTTTTTT. Its protein product is CAISESSDYTGELFF.